The rows below give T cell receptor beta chains drawn from one sample of a study of blood T cell repertoires in COVID-19. Only in-frame clones appear in the TCRdb table, and some are missing; sequencing was by immunoSEQ multiplex PCR. This table holds roughly 100,000 clones, approximately 90% found once. Sequenced: peripheral blood. The receptor set was obtained from an elderly woman in a cohort sampled during active COVID-19. The CDR3 runs from the conserved cysteine through the conserved F or W. Each record gives: clone size, V gene, D gene, CDR3 length, J gene, CDR3 protein, CDR3 DNA. D genes are given only for firm matches. Clone size, where shown, is once, few, many, or a class for clones that have expanded.

NA,TRBV27,NA,15,TRBJ2-3,CASSLRLPATDTQYF,TGTGCCAGCAGTTTAAGACTCCCCGCCACAGATACGCAGTATTTT
NA,TRBV18,TRBD1,14,TRBJ1-1,CASSPDRGAHEAFF,TGTGCCAGCTCACCAGACAGGGGAGCTCATGAAGCTTTCTTT
few,TRBV12-3/TRBV12-4,TRBD1,13,TRBJ1-5,CASGLDRVQPQHF,TGTGCCAGCGGACTGGACAGGGTCCAGCCCCAGCATTTT
NA,TRBV25-1,TRBD1,15,TRBJ1-1,CASSETGVTNTEAFF,TGTGCCAGCAGTGAGACAGGGGTGACGAACACTGAAGCTTTCTTT
NA,TRBV21-1,NA,15,TRBJ2-3,CASSVTGIMTDTQYF,TGTGCCAGCAGTGTGACAGGGATAATGACAGATACGCAGTATTTT
NA,TRBV11-2,TRBD2,16,TRBJ2-3,CASSLVSSGSIDTQYF,TGTGCCAGCAGCTTAGTCTCTAGCGGGAGTATAGATACGCAGTATTTT
NA,TRBV20-1,NA,14,TRBJ2-1,CSASRGGEYNEQFF,TGCAGTGCTAGTCGCGGCGGGGAGTACAATGAGCAGTTCTTC
NA,TRBV10-3,TRBD1,16,TRBJ2-3,CAISGGPGQGKDTQYF,TGTGCCATCAGTGGGGGTCCGGGACAGGGAAAGGATACGCAGTATTTT
once,TRBV18,NA,15,TRBJ1-5,CASSLTGNSNQPQHF,TGTGCCAGCTCACTCACAGGTAATAGCAATCAGCCCCAGCATTTT
NA,TRBV7-6,TRBD1,17,TRBJ2-7,CASSLVFGGRGSNEQYF,TGTGCCAGCAGCTTAGTTTTCGGCGGCAGGGGGTCTAACGAGCAGTACTTC
NA,TRBV5-1,NA,16,TRBJ2-1,CASSLTGLWSYNEQFF,TGCGCCAGCAGCTTGACGGGACTGTGGTCCTACAATGAGCAGTTCTTC
NA,TRBV7-3,TRBD1,14,TRBJ1-1,CASSLTGEDREAFF,TGTGCCAGCAGCTTAACGGGGGAGGACAGGGAAGCTTTCTTT
NA,TRBV19,NA,15,TRBJ1-4,CASSTSGTGGEKLFF,TGTGCCAGTAGTACATCCGGGACGGGAGGTGAAAAACTGTTTTTT
once,TRBV24-1,TRBD1,17,TRBJ2-1,CATSDYPRTGSYNEQFF,TGTGCCACCAGTGATTACCCTAGGACAGGGTCCTACAATGAGCAGTTCTTC
NA,TRBV27,TRBD1,15,TRBJ2-3,CASRPPGQGADTQYF,TGTGCCAGCAGACCCCCGGGACAGGGGGCGGATACGCAGTATTTT
NA,TRBV25-1,TRBD2,14,TRBJ2-3,CATRPSGNTDTQYF,TGTGCCACTAGACCTAGCGGCAACACAGATACGCAGTATTTT
NA,TRBV11-2,TRBD2,14,TRBJ2-2,CASSLGGGAGELFF,TGTGCCAGCAGCTTAGGCGGGGGGGCCGGGGAGCTGTTTTTT
NA,TRBV21-1,NA,18,TRBJ2-1,CASSKWGEQGVFYNEQFF,TGTGCCAGCAGCAAATGGGGCGAACAGGGGGTTTTCTACAATGAGCAGTTCTTC
NA,TRBV3-1/TRBV3-2,TRBD2,16,TRBJ2-7,CASRGESGRAIYEQYF,TGTGCCAGCAGAGGGGAAAGCGGGAGGGCAATCTACGAGCAGTACTTC
NA,TRBV7-8,NA,12,TRBJ2-7,CASSQQGYEQYF,TGTGCCAGCAGCCAACAGGGTTACGAGCAGTACTTC
NA,TRBV2,NA,15,TRBJ2-7,CASSEQGGGSYEQYF,TGTGCCAGCAGTGAGCAGGGAGGGGGAAGTTACGAGCAGTACTTC
NA,TRBV9,NA,15,TRBJ2-1,CASSVSGSPYNEQFF,TGTGCCAGCAGCGTATCAGGGTCTCCCTACAATGAGCAGTTCTTC
NA,TRBV5-1,NA,12,TRBJ2-5,CASSFNQETQYF,TGCGCCAGCAGCTTTAACCAAGAGACCCAGTACTTC
NA,TRBV6-6,TRBD1,16,TRBJ1-5,CASTYGRQGGNQPQHF,TGTGCCAGCACCTACGGCCGACAGGGAGGCAATCAGCCCCAGCATTTT
NA,TRBV24-1,TRBD1,18,TRBJ2-6,CATSDTAGTVPGANVLTF,TGTGCCACCAGTGATACTGCCGGGACAGTTCCTGGGGCCAACGTCCTGACTTTC
NA,TRBV11-2,NA,14,TRBJ1-2,CASSLGVVAEGYTF,TGTGCCAGCAGCTTAGGGGTTGTAGCAGAGGGCTACACCTTC
NA,TRBV24-1,NA,13,TRBJ2-5,CATSDTQRETQYF,TGTGCCACCAGTGATACCCAGAGGGAGACCCAGTACTTC
NA,TRBV5-1,TRBD2,16,TRBJ2-7,CASSSPLLAGGYEQYF,TGCGCCAGCAGCTCCCCATTACTAGCGGGAGGCTACGAGCAGTACTTC
NA,TRBV9,TRBD2,15,TRBJ2-5,CASSGIAGPQETQYF,TGTGCCAGCAGCGGAATAGCGGGACCCCAAGAGACCCAGTACTTC
NA,TRBV19,TRBD1,18,TRBJ1-5,CASSIGRGKVSSNQPQHF,TGTGCCAGTAGTATCGGCAGGGGGAAAGTTAGCAGCAATCAGCCCCAGCATTTT
NA,TRBV5-1,NA,14,TRBJ2-7,CASTPDDNSYEQYF,TGCGCCAGCACCCCGGATGACAACTCCTACGAGCAGTACTTC
NA,TRBV29-1,NA,14,TRBJ1-6,CSVDGQYYNSPLHF,TGCAGCGTTGATGGTCAGTACTATAATTCACCCCTCCACTTT
NA,TRBV28,TRBD2,15,TRBJ2-3,CASSLAGRGPDTQYF,TGTGCCAGCAGTCTAGCGGGGCGGGGCCCAGATACGCAGTATTTT
NA,TRBV6-5,TRBD1,14,TRBJ2-7,CASSSGTGTYEQYF,TGTGCCAGCAGCTCCGGGACAGGGACCTACGAGCAGTACTTC